This is a list of T cell receptor beta chains from one sample in a study of post-analysis software for immune sequencing data. TCRdb reanalysed the PCR reads using MiXCR and keeps one entry per CDR3 protein. The sample carries more than 450,000 distinct CDR3 sequences, around 44% recorded once. The sequenced sample consisted of blood. Receptor source: a girl under 18 with multiple sclerosis. CDR3s include the opening cysteine and the closing phenylalanine or tryptophan. The D gene is left open where the match is weak. Size is stated for part of the rows, as once, few or many counts, or as a class when the clone is expanded.

.,TRBJ2-1,TRBV4-1,TRBD2,TGCGCCAGCAGGGCGACCCGACTAGCGGGTGCCCTAAGCTCCTACAATGAGCAGTTCTTC,CASRATRLAGALSSYNEQFF
few,TRBJ2-5,TRBV12-3/TRBV12-4,.,TGTGCCAGCAGTTCGCAGGGAGGGGGATACCAAGAGACCCAGTACTTC,CASSSQGGGYQETQYF
.,TRBJ2-7,TRBV6-5,.,TGTGCCAGCAGACGAAGCGACAGCGCCTACGAGCAGTACTTC,CASRRSDSAYEQYF
few,TRBJ1-1,TRBV15,.,TGTGCCACCAGCAGAGATTGGGGGATCGTTTCTGAAGCTTTCTTT,CATSRDWGIVSEAFF
.,TRBJ1-2,TRBV7-9,.,TGTGCCAGCAGCCCAAATCTCGTCTATGGCTACACCTTC,CASSPNLVYGYTF
few,TRBJ1-2,TRBV6-1,.,TGTGCCAGCAGAGGATTAGACAGGAATAACTATGGCTACACCTTC,CASRGLDRNNYGYTF
few,TRBJ1-4,TRBV20-1,.,TGCAGTGCTAGAACGAAGAAACGTTGGGCCCCAGGGGAAAATGAAAAACTGTTTTTT,CSARTKKRWAPGENEKLFF
.,TRBJ1-1,TRBV27,.,TGTGCCAGCAGTTTGGGGGCCGCAGGCACTGAAGCTTTCTTT,CASSLGAAGTEAFF
.,TRBJ2-3,TRBV5-1,TRBD2,TGCGCCAGCAGCTTCTCCCCTAGCGGGCTCCGGGAGGCAGATACGCAGTATTTT,CASSFSPSGLREADTQYF
many,TRBJ2-1,TRBV29-1,.,TGCAGCGCCGAGGGCGTGGGGAATGAGCAGTTCTTC,CSAEGVGNEQFF
.,TRBJ2-1,TRBV12-3/TRBV12-4,TRBD2,TGTGCCAGCAGTCCAGAGCGGGGGAGCTCCTACAATGAGCAGTTCTTC,CASSPERGSSYNEQFF
.,TRBJ1-4,TRBV20-1,TRBD1,TGCAGTGCGCCGAACCGGGGGGGGACAGGGATTGACGAAAAACTGTTTTTT,CSAPNRGGTGIDEKLFF
.,TRBJ2-7,TRBV12-3/TRBV12-4,.,TGTGCCAGCAGCCCAGATGAGTGGGACGAGCAGTACTTC,CASSPDEWDEQYF
few,TRBJ1-2,TRBV20-1,.,TGCAGTGTCGCGGAAGATGGCTACACCTTC,CSVAEDGYTF
.,TRBJ1-1,TRBV12-3/TRBV12-4,.,TGTGCCAGCAGTTGCATTACCTTGAACACTGAAGCTTTCTTT,CASSCITLNTEAFF
.,TRBJ1-5,TRBV12-3/TRBV12-4,.,TGTGCCAGCAGTTTATGGGGAAGGGGCAATCAGCCCCAGCATTTT,CASSLWGRGNQPQHF
.,TRBJ2-4,TRBV20-1,.,TGCAGTGCTCCGCGGGGTGTTGAGAACATTCAGTACTTC,CSAPRGVENIQYF
.,TRBJ2-7,TRBV6-5,TRBD2,TGTGCCAGCAGCCTTGGGGGGGATTCCTACGAGCAGTACTTC,CASSLGGDSYEQYF
.,TRBJ2-5,TRBV7-9,TRBD2,TGTGCCAGCAGGACTAGCGGGGTCCGGGAGACCCAGTACTTC,CASRTSGVRETQYF
.,TRBJ1-2,TRBV27,.,TGTGCCAGCAATCCCGGACACGCGACCTCTAACTATGGCTACACCTTC,CASNPGHATSNYGYTF
.,TRBJ2-5,TRBV12-5,.,TGTGCTAGTGGTTTGGTGTCGACAGGAGGCGAGACCCAGTACTTC,CASGLVSTGGETQYF
many,TRBJ2-5,TRBV29-1,.,TGCAGCGTTGGTGGAGGAGGGCAGGGGAGGGAGACCCAGTACTTC,CSVGGGGQGRETQYF
.,TRBJ2-1,TRBV12-3/TRBV12-4,.,TGTGCCAGCAGCGCTGACGGGGCTGTGGCGAATGAGCAGTTCTTC,CASSADGAVANEQFF
.,TRBJ2-1,TRBV6-1,.,TGTGCCAGCAGTGAACAGGGCTCCTACAATGAGCAGTTCTTC,CASSEQGSYNEQFF
once,TRBJ1-2,TRBV9,TRBD1,TGTGCCAGCAGTACAGGGGATGGGTGGGACTATGGCTACACCTTC,CASSTGDGWDYGYTF
.,TRBJ2-6,TRBV12-3/TRBV12-4,TRBD2,TGTGCCAGCAGTGGCAGGACTAGCGGGAGGTCCGGGGCCAACGTCCTGACTTTC,CASSGRTSGRSGANVLTF
few,TRBJ1-2,TRBV9,.,TGTGCCAGCAGCGTAGTTAATTCCATCGTAGTCCGCTACACCTTC,CASSVVNSIVVRYTF
few,TRBJ2-7,TRBV10-2,.,TGCGCCAGCAGCCCCTTGGGACGGTACGAGCAGTACTTC,CASSPLGRYEQYF
few,TRBJ2-1,TRBV25-1,TRBD1,TGTGCCAGCAGAGAGGATAGTGCCAGGGGGCATTCCAACAATGAGCAGTTCTTC,CASREDSARGHSNNEQFF
.,TRBJ2-1,TRBV7-6,TRBD1,TGTGCCAGCAGCGTAGACAGGGCTGCCAATGAGCAGTTCTTC,CASSVDRAANEQFF
.,TRBJ2-5,TRBV20-1,TRBD2,TGCAGTGCTAGAGGCCTAGGGACTAGCGAAGAGACCCAGTACTTC,CSARGLGTSEETQYF
.,TRBJ1-5,TRBV10-3,.,TGTGCCATCAGATCAACACAGGGTTCTGGGCAGCCCCGGCATTTT,CAIRSTQGSGQPRHF
.,TRBJ2-3,TRBV7-2,.,TGTGCCAGCAGCTCTGCCCCAGATACGCAGTATTTT,CASSSAPDTQYF
.,TRBJ1-4,TRBV15,.,TGTGCCACCAGCAGAGATCCTCTCACCGGGAGTAGTCGCGAAAAACGGTTTTTT,CATSRDPLTGSSREKRFF
once,TRBJ1-5,TRBV27,.,TGTGCCAGCAGTACCCGACAGATTCGGGGCAACAATCAGCCCCAGCATTTT,CASSTRQIRGNNQPQHF
few,TRBJ2-1,TRBV12-3/TRBV12-4,TRBD1,TGTGCCAGCAGTGGTCGACAGGGGTCGGGGTACAATGAGCAGTTCTTC,CASSGRQGSGYNEQFF